Below, 8 T cell receptor beta chains from the same sample are listed, as sequenced in a study of identical twins. MiXCR was run by TCRdb on the 5' RACE reads, yielding one entry per CDR3 protein. The sample has 750,000 to 950,000 distinct CDR3 sequences; around an eighth are singletons. The same sample was also used in a study of yellow fever vaccine responses in identical twins.

Specimen: PBMCs. These receptor sequences come from a woman between 18 and 29 years old in good health.

This clonotype was picked up a small number of times. This chain joins TRBV20-1 and TRBJ1-2; possible D gene TRBD1, 5 bases. This CDR3 has 13 amino acids. Trimming removed 3 bases from V and 7 bases from J, with 15 bases in between. Looked up from germline, CDR1 is DFQATT and CDR2 is SNEGSKA (reference sequence). This CDR3 is CSASKGDAFGYTF. The CDR3 bases are TGCAGTGCTAGTAAAGGGGATGCTTTTGGCTACACCTTC.

This clonotype was detected a few times. The gene calls are TRBV21-1 and TRBJ2-2; whether TRBD1, the table's D call, matches the DNA was not checked. TRBV21-1 is described as a pseudogene. The CDR3 runs 22 residues. The DNA of the CDR3 is TGTGCCAGCAGCAAAGCGCGCCGGGACAGGAACCGAGAGGTCTTTAGCACCGGGGAGCTGTTTTTT. It is translated as CASSKARRDRNREVFSTGELFF.

The rearrangement uses TRBV7-3 and TRBJ2-2; 7 nucleotides agree with TRBD1. The germline CDR1 and CDR2 sequences are SGHTA and FQGTGA. V trimming: 4 bases; J trimming: 3 bases; junction bases outside the gene matches: 5. This CDR3 comprises 15 residues. This chain's CDR3 is CASSSSGTDTGELFF. The DNA of the CDR3 is TGTGCCAGCAGCTCCTCCGGGACAGACACCGGGGAGCTGTTTTTT.

The V call is TRBV6-5, the J call TRBJ1-4; tentatively, D is TRBD1 (5 bases). Trimming removed 0 bases from V and 12 bases from J, with 17 bases in between. The germline gives CDR1 MNHEY, CDR2 SVGAGI. The CDR3 length is 15 residues. For the CDR3, the DNA is TGTGCCAGCAGTTACTCGCTGGAGGGCGCGGGGGAACTGTTTTTT. It translates to CASSYSLEGAGELFF.

Many counts were recorded for this clonotype. The chain employs TRBV12-3 or TRBV12-4 and TRBJ2-2; 8 nucleotides line up with TRBD1. The CDR3 length is 16 residues. Unmatched junction bases numbered 8, after V lost 3 bases and J lost 5 bases. The DNA for the CDR3 is TGTGCCAGCAGTTTGGGACAGGACCCAGGAACCGGGGAGCTGTTTTTT. Its translation is CASSLGQDPGTGELFF.

This clonotype appeared a few times. The V and J genes are TRBV11-2 and TRBJ2-5; D remains unclear. CDR3 length: 13 amino acids. The V and J ends lost 5 bases and 2 bases respectively, with 9 bases between them. CDR1 and CDR2 (germline): SGHAT, FQNNGV. The CDR3 nucleotides read TGTGCCAGCAGCCACGACTGGCAAGAGACCCAGTACTTC. Residues: CASSHDWQETQYF.

The chain links TRBV5-1 to TRBJ2-4, with 9 bases matching TRBD2. V dropped 4 bases and J dropped 9; count of bases not matched to a gene: 11. This CDR3 has 15 residues. Germline CDR1 SGHRS, CDR2 YFSETQ. The CDR3 is CASSRQGLAEGIQYF. The DNA for the CDR3 is TGCGCCAGCAGCCGCCAGGGACTAGCTGAAGGCATTCAGTACTTC.

This clonotype was counted only a few times. The chain joins TRBV6-5 to TRBJ2-1, with a tentative D call TRBD2 (6 bases). There are 15 residues in the CDR3. Trimming took off 4 bases at V and 4 bases at J, with 14 bases between the two ends. Germline assignment: CDR1 MNHEY and CDR2 SVGAGI. The CDR3 sequence: CASSSGGTLYNEQFF. Written as DNA, the CDR3 is TGTGCCAGCAGTTCCGGGGGAACGTTATACAATGAGCAGTTCTTC.